Shown below are 11 T cell receptor beta chains from a single sample sequenced in a study of Graves' ophthalmopathy and Graves' hyperthyroidism. As the template, RNA transcripts were used to amplify TCR beta CDR3 regions. Investigators did first-round RT-PCR with HTBI primers, then second-round multiplex PCR. TCRdb itself ran the multiplex PCR reads through MiXCR, one entry per CDR3 protein. The sample contains about 400,000 distinct CDR3 sequences, about 16% of which appear only once. The sample taken for sequencing was peripheral blood. These receptors originate from a woman aged 18-35 years with stable Graves' hyperthyroidism.

This clonotype was seen many times. This may arise from a read error, as a much more abundant clone is one base away. The chain combines TRBV18 with TRBJ1-6, with D hard to call. The ends were cut back, 1 base at V and 6 bases at J, with 10 bases in the middle. This CDR3 is built from 15 residues. Germline V lookup: CDR1 KGHSH, CDR2 LQKENI. The CDR3 region has the DNA TGTGCCAGCTCACCACGGTCCCGGAGTAATTCACCCCTCCACTTT. Translated: CASSPRSRSNSPLHF.

The V gene is TRBV24-1, the J gene TRBJ1-2, with D possibly being TRBD1 (5 bases). With 3 bases removed from V and 4 bases from J, the gap between germline ends came to 14 bases. The CDR3 length is 15 residues. The germline gives CDR1 KGHDR, CDR2 SFDVKD. In nucleotides, the CDR3 is TGTGCCACCAGTGATCCACGGGGCAGTCCCTATGGCTACACCTTC. Translated, it gives CATSDPRGSPYGYTF.

V and J are TRBV24-1 and TRBJ2-2, with D tentatively TRBD1 (5 bases). This CDR3 has 17 amino acids. The V end was cut by 10 bases, the J end by 5 bases, with 25 bases between. Germline CDR1 and CDR2: KGHDR and SFDVKD. The CDR3 is CATSVARSRDGTGELFF. CDR3 sequence (DNA): TGTGCCACTTCCGTGGCAAGAAGCAGGGATGGGACCGGGGAGCTGTTTTTT.

The rearrangement uses TRBV11-1 and TRBJ2-7; 7 positions match TRBD2. The germline V gene has CDR1 SGHAT and CDR2 FQDESV (reference sequence). The CDR3 extends over 17 amino acids. V shed 4 bases, J shed 5 bases, and the junction held 17 bases outside the gene matches. CDR3 DNA sequence: TGTGCCAGCAGCTCCATTACGTCGGGGGGTGACATCAACGAGCAGTACTTC. Translated, it gives CASSSITSGGDINEQYF.

This clonotype was seen repeatedly, ten times or more. The chain has TRBV6-5 and TRBJ1-3; D gene ambiguous. V dropped 4 bases and J dropped 1 base, with 11 bases sitting between them. The CDR3 has 15 amino acids. Germline lookup yields CDR1 MNHEY and CDR2 SVGAGI. CDR3 nucleotides: TGTGCCAGCAGTTCCAAAATACGTTCTGGAAACACCATATATTTT. The encoded protein is CASSSKIRSGNTIYF.

The chain employs TRBV4-1 and TRBJ2-7, with TRBD2 matching over 16 bases. Germline V lookup: CDR1 MGHRA, CDR2 YSYEKL. CDR3 length: 17 residues. V shed 3 bases and J 7 bases; nucleotides not matched to a gene: 9. In DNA, the CDR3 is TGCGCCAGCAGCCACTCCGGGACTAGCGGGGGGGCGCGGGAGCAGTACTTC. It is translated as CASSHSGTSGGAREQYF.

This clonotype occurred many times. The V call is TRBV2, the J call TRBJ2-6, with no clear D. Germline CDR1 reads SNHLY; CDR2 reads FYNNEI. The CDR3 extends over 15 amino acids. V lost 7 bases and J 2 bases, leaving 12 bases between the germline ends. CDR3 sequence reads: CASTVGKTGANVLTF. In DNA, the CDR3 is TGTGCCAGCACCGTGGGGAAAACTGGGGCCAACGTCCTGACTTTC.

At least ten counts were recorded for this clonotype. V usage is TRBV29-1 and J usage is TRBJ2-7, with TRBD2 as a possible D gene (6 bases). The germline V gene encodes CDR1 SQVTM and CDR2 ANQGSEA. The V end was cut by 8 bases, the J end by 4 bases, with 12 bases between. The length of the CDR3 is 11 residues. In DNA, the CDR3 is TGCAGCACCCCGGGGGTTTACGAGCAGTACTTC. Translating it yields CSTPGVYEQYF.

The V call is TRBV7-6, the J call TRBJ1-5, with D hard to call. Germline V lookup: CDR1 SGHVS, CDR2 FNYEAQ. This CDR3 is built from 13 residues. V was shortened by 8 bases and J by 8 bases, with 16 bases between the two germline ends. CDR3 protein: CASRHAEVEPQHF. The CDR3, as DNA: TGTGCCAGCCGACATGCCGAAGTGGAGCCCCAGCATTTT.

This clonotype was recorded many times. The V gene is TRBV12-3 or TRBV12-4, the J gene TRBJ1-5; 7 nucleotides line up with TRBD1. The J segment lost 8 bases and the V segment lost 6 bases, leaving 7 bases of the junction unmatched. This CDR3 is 13 amino acids long. CDR3: CASSRGGREPQHF. DNA for the CDR3: TGTGCCAGCAGCAGGGGGGGGAGGGAGCCCCAGCATTTT.

Many counts were recorded for this clonotype. The chain has TRBV20-1 and TRBJ2-7; tentatively, D is TRBD1 or TRBD2 (6 bases each). V dropped 6 bases and J dropped 0 bases, with 15 bases sitting between them. Germline V gene lookup returns CDR1 DFQATT and CDR2 SNEGSKA (reference sequence). The CDR3 is 14 amino acids. CDR3 sequence (DNA): TGCAGTGCGGAGGGGGTCGGGGGCTCCTACGAGCAGTACTTC. This gives the protein CSAEGVGGSYEQYF.